A selection of T cell receptor beta chains follows, all from one sample in a study of blood T cell repertoires in COVID-19. TCRdb's table, derived via immunoSEQ multiplex PCR, lists solely in-frame clones and lacks some. The sample has 70,000 to 95,000 clones; around 92% are singletons. Sequencing was performed on peripheral blood. The source of these receptors is a woman in her sixties or seventies with active COVID-19. CDR3s include the opening cysteine and the closing phenylalanine or tryptophan. The D gene is left open where the match is weak. The size entry is marked missing in some rows and otherwise reads once, few, many or a size class.

clone_size	d_call	j_call	v_call	cdr3_aa	cdr3_nt
-	-	TRBJ2-1	TRBV3-1/TRBV3-2	CASSQQIEQFF	TGTGCCAGCAGCCAACAGATTGAGCAGTTCTTC
-	-	TRBJ1-2	TRBV3-1/TRBV3-2	CASSQEQSTDYGYTF	TGTGCCAGCAGCCAAGAACAGAGCACCGACTATGGCTACACCTTC
-	TRBD2	TRBJ2-1	TRBV6-5	CASMREASYNEQFF	TGTGCCAGTATGCGGGAGGCGTCCTACAATGAGCAGTTCTTC
-	TRBD1	TRBJ2-7	TRBV10-3	CAIRRTGTPYEQYF	TGTGCCATCAGGAGGACAGGGACTCCCTACGAGCAGTACTTC
-	-	TRBJ1-5	TRBV6-5	CASSYQARLSNQPQHF	TGTGCCAGCAGTTATCAAGCGAGACTAAGCAATCAGCCCCAGCATTTT
-	TRBD2	TRBJ2-1	TRBV3-1/TRBV3-2	CASSQEFGGRALRGRDNEQFF	TGTGCCAGCAGCCAAGAGTTCGGCGGGAGGGCCCTCCGGGGTAGGGACAATGAGCAGTTCTTC
-	-	TRBJ2-7	TRBV11-2	CASSLDSQTYEQYF	TGTGCCAGCAGCCTGGACAGCCAGACCTACGAGCAGTACTTC
-	-	TRBJ2-7	TRBV25-1	CASSESAIYEQYF	TGTGCCAGCAGTGAATCCGCGATCTACGAGCAGTACTTC
-	-	TRBJ1-4	TRBV5-1	CASSLDPQGNNEKLFF	TGCGCCAGCAGCTTGGATCCTCAGGGGAATAATGAAAAACTGTTTTTT
once	TRBD1	TRBJ1-1	TRBV29-1	CTGQGFDVTEAFF	TGCACCGGACAGGGGTTCGATGTCACTGAAGCTTTCTTT
-	TRBD1	TRBJ2-7	TRBV30	CAWGGTGIGYEQYF	TGTGCCTGGGGGGGGACAGGAATTGGCTACGAGCAGTACTTC
-	TRBD2	TRBJ2-1	TRBV18	CASSKGLDNNEQFF	TGTGCCAGCTCAAAGGGACTAGACAACAATGAGCAGTTCTTC
-	-	TRBJ1-1	TRBV10-1	CATLLIEAFF	TGCGCCACTCTCCTTATTGAAGCTTTCTTT
-	-	TRBJ1-2	TRBV12-3/TRBV12-4	CASSFGYGYTF	TGTGCCAGCAGTTTCGGGTATGGCTACACCTTC
-	TRBD1	TRBJ2-2	TRBV6-2/TRBV6-3	CASSSQGAVTGELFF	TGTGCCAGCAGTAGTCAGGGGGCGGTCACCGGGGAGCTGTTTTTT
-	-	TRBJ2-5	TRBV10-2	CASSEQTGLWETQYF	TGCGCCAGCAGTGAACAGACAGGCCTTTGGGAGACCCAGTACTTC
-	TRBD1	TRBJ1-5	TRBV28	CASSGQGAGNQPQHF	TGTGCCAGCAGTGGACAGGGGGCGGGAAATCAGCCCCAGCATTTT
-	TRBD2	TRBJ2-1	TRBV7-3	CASSRLAGHNEQFF	TGTGCCAGCAGCCGACTAGCGGGACATAATGAGCAGTTCTTC
-	-	TRBJ2-7	TRBV30	CAWKTDLHSYEQYF	TGTGCCTGGAAGACGGACTTACACTCCTACGAGCAGTACTTC
-	-	TRBJ1-1	TRBV6-5	CASSSPAGTTTEAFF	TGTGCCAGCAGTTCCCCAGCCGGGACAACCACTGAAGCTTTCTTT
-	-	TRBJ2-3	TRBV7-9	CASSLNHRVTDTQYF	TGTGCCAGCAGCTTAAATCACAGGGTCACAGATACGCAGTATTTT
-	TRBD2	TRBJ2-1	TRBV19	CASTPGWLAGTNEQFF	TGTGCCAGTACCCCAGGTTGGCTAGCGGGAACGAATGAGCAGTTCTTC
-	-	TRBJ2-3	TRBV7-9	CASSSGFTDTQYF	TGTGCCAGCAGTTCGGGGTTCACAGATACGCAGTATTTT
-	-	TRBJ2-3	TRBV10-2	CASSESTGRDTQYF	TGCGCCAGCAGTGAGTCGACAGGCCGAGATACGCAGTATTTT
-	TRBD1	TRBJ1-5	TRBV6-5	CASKGTGGNQPQHF	TGTGCCAGCAAAGGGACAGGGGGAAATCAGCCCCAGCATTTT
-	TRBD1	TRBJ2-3	TRBV30	CAWTPRTGADTQYF	TGTGCCTGGACGCCTCGGACAGGAGCAGATACGCAGTATTTT
-	TRBD1	TRBJ1-6	TRBV11-2	CASSKGQSSYNSPLHF	TGTGCCAGCAGCAAGGGACAGAGCTCCTATAATTCACCCCTCCACTTT
-	-	TRBJ1-2	TRBV28	CASSSINRSDGGYTF	TGTGCCAGCAGCTCTATAAACAGGTCAGACGGTGGCTACACCTTC
-	-	TRBJ1-2	TRBV11-2	CASSLDMGQVYGYTF	TGTGCCAGCAGCTTAGATATGGGGCAGGTCTATGGCTACACCTTC
-	-	TRBJ1-2	TRBV10-3	CAISDSRVYNYGYTF	TGTGCCATCAGTGATAGTAGAGTGTATAACTATGGCTACACCTTC
-	TRBD2	TRBJ2-3	TRBV4-2	CASSGSGAADTQYF	TGTGCCAGCAGCGGTAGCGGGGCGGCAGATACGCAGTATTTT
-	TRBD1	TRBJ1-4	TRBV7-2	CASSFGDSRNEKLFF	TGTGCCAGCAGCTTTGGGGACAGTCGAAATGAAAAACTGTTTTTT
once	TRBD1	TRBJ1-2	TRBV6-5	CASTKGGSNNYGYTF	TGTGCCAGCACTAAAGGGGGCTCGAATAACTATGGCTACACCTTC